The next 25 T cell receptor beta chains were all read from a single sample in a study of cytomegalovirus exposure and HLA in healthy donors. The PCR had 60 Vbeta and 13 Jbeta primers. Assay: immunoSEQ multiplex PCR; the TCRdb copy retains only in-frame clones and omits some. Here the sample spans around 160,000 clones, 70% to 80% being singletons. The sample taken for sequencing was PBMCs. The receptors here all came from a man between 18 and 35 years old in good health and CMV-seropositive.

The J gene is TRBJ2-1, the V gene TRBV10-3; 8 bases align to TRBD1. CDR3 length: 14 residues. J gave up 3 bases and V 8 bases, and 6 bases lay outside the gene matches. From germline, CDR1 is ENHRY and CDR2 SYGVKD. The CDR3 DNA is TGTGCCATCGAACAGGGGGAAGGCTACAATGAGCAGTTCTTC. Protein sequence: CAIEQGEGYNEQFF.

The gene calls are TRBV7-9 and TRBJ2-1; a possible D gene is TRBD1 (5 bases). Germline CDR1 SEHNR, CDR2 FQNEAQ (reference sequence). V shed 1 base and J shed 10 bases, with 17 bases lying between them. The CDR3 runs 15 residues. The DNA for the CDR3 is TGTGCCAGCAGCTTAGACCGGACACGTCCCTTGGAGCAGTTCTTC. Translating it yields CASSLDRTRPLEQFF. Supplemented by reference TRBV7-9 and TRBJ2-1, the full variable domain reads DTGVSQNPRHKITKRGQNVTFRCDPISEHNRLYWYRQTLGQGPEFLTYFQNEAQLEKSRLLSDRFSAERPKGSFSTLEIQRTEQGDSAMYLCASSLDRTRPLEQFFGPGTRLTVL.

The chain joins TRBV7-9 to TRBJ1-4; perhaps TRBD1 as D (6 bases). This CDR3 has 15 residues. The V and J ends lost 5 bases and 0 bases respectively, with 10 bases between them. Looked up from germline, CDR1 is SEHNR and CDR2 is FQNEAQ (reference sequence). DNA for the CDR3: TGTGCCAGCAGCGAAAGACAGGCAACTAATGAAAAACTGTTTTTT. Translation: CASSERQATNEKLFF.

The chain couples TRBV19 to TRBJ1-2; weak D call: TRBD1 (5 bases). This CDR3 is 14 amino acids long. From germline, CDR1 is LNHDA and CDR2 SQIVND (reference sequence). Deletions cut 0 bases from V and 2 bases from J, with 7 bases between. In DNA form, the CDR3 reads TGTGCCAGTAGTATAGATCACAGGAACTATGGCTACACCTTC. It encodes CASSIDHRNYGYTF. Based on the CDR3 plus reference TRBV19 and TRBJ1-2, the full variable domain is DGGITQSPKYLFRKEGQNVTLSCEQNLNHDAMYWYRQDPGQGLRLIYYSQIVNDFQKGDIAEGYSVSREKKESFPLTVTSAQKNPTAFYLCASSIDHRNYGYTFGSGTRLTVV.

The chain uses TRBV6-6 and TRBJ2-7, with TRBD2 matching over 12 bases. Germline V gene sequence: CDR1 MNHNY, CDR2 SVGAGI (reference sequence). This CDR3 region has 15 residues. V was pared by 4 bases and J by 3 bases, with 4 bases of the junction left unmatched. DNA for the CDR3: TGTGCCAGCAGTTCCCTAGCGGGAGGGCTCTACGAGCAGTACTTC. Protein product: CASSSLAGGLYEQYF.

The rearrangement uses TRBV11-2 and TRBJ2-1, with 11 bases lining up with TRBD2. CDR3 size: 15 residues. J was trimmed by 5 bases and V by 5 bases; bases with no gene match: 5. From germline, CDR1 is SGHAT and CDR2 FQNNGV. This CDR3 reads CASSPTSGIHNEQFF. CDR3 nucleotide sequence: TGTGCCAGCAGCCCGACTAGCGGGATCCACAATGAGCAGTTCTTC.

This clone was counted once. J is TRBJ1-2 and V is TRBV6-6; D not resolved. This CDR3 spans 13 amino acids. Germline CDR1 is MNHNY and CDR2 is SVGAGI (reference sequence). V was trimmed by 6 bases and J by 3 bases, leaving 11 bases between them. CDR3 protein: CASSSYMDYGYTF. For the CDR3, the DNA is TGTGCCAGCAGCTCATACATGGACTATGGCTACACCTTC.

CDR3 residues: CASSQARTGKRSEAFF. The CDR3 region has the DNA TGTGCCAGCTCACAGGCTCGGACAGGGAAGCGAAGTGAAGCTTTCTTT. The rearrangement uses TRBV18 and TRBJ1-1; TRBD1 matches at 8 bases. CDR1 is KGHSH and CDR2 is LQKENI in the germline V gene. The CDR3 runs to 16 residues. J gave up 7 bases and V 4 bases, and 14 bases lay outside the gene matches.

The V call is TRBV27, the J call TRBJ1-1; D might be TRBD1 (6 bases). The germline V gene has CDR1 MNHEY and CDR2 SMNVEV (reference sequence). The CDR3 has 12 amino acids. Trimming shortened V by 5 bases and J by 5 bases, and 9 bases separated the two germline ends. Written as DNA, the CDR3 is TGTGCCAGCAGTAAAGGACAGACTGAAGCTTTCTTT. Its translation: CASSKGQTEAFF.

The chain is built from TRBV19 and TRBJ2-7; 8 bases line up with TRBD1. This CDR3 has 16 amino acids. After removal of 5 bases from V and 0 bases from J, the junction contained 9 bases not matched to a gene. Germline V gives CDR1 LNHDA, CDR2 SQIVND (reference sequence). The DNA for the CDR3 is TGTGCCAGTAGTTCAGGGGGCACTCGCAGCTCCTACGAGCAGTACTTC. Amino acids: CASSSGGTRSSYEQYF.

On this clone itself: Other DNA sequences of this sample code for an identical CDR3. The chain combines TRBV5-1 with TRBJ2-1; tentative D call: TRBD1 (6 bases). Trimming cost V 4 bases and J 3 bases, with 11 bases left between them. The CDR3 sequence is 14 residues long. Germline V lookup: CDR1 SGHRS, CDR2 YFSETQ. The CDR3 bases are TGCGCCAGCAGCCTAGGACAGATCTACAATGAGCAGTTCTTC. It translates to CASSLGQIYNEQFF.

The chain is built from TRBV5-6 and TRBJ1-4, with 7 bases that match TRBD1. The trim removed 0 bases at V and 4 bases at J, leaving 9 bases unmatched. The CDR3 is 17 amino acids. Per the germline V gene, CDR1 is SGHDT and CDR2 is YYEEEE. For the CDR3, the DNA is TGTGCCAGCAGCTTGGCCTACAGGGGCATAGGTAATGAAAAACTGTTTTTT. Its translation: CASSLAYRGIGNEKLFF.

The J gene is TRBJ2-3, the V gene TRBV30; D might be TRBD2 (5 bases). The V and J ends lost 3 bases and 6 bases respectively, with 13 bases between them. This CDR3 region has 13 residues. The V gene's germline CDR1 is GTSNPN and CDR2 SVGIG (reference sequence). The CDR3 is CAWRIRLWDTQYF. In DNA, the CDR3 is TGTGCCTGGAGAATACGACTATGGGATACGCAGTATTTT.

The chain uses TRBV7-9 and TRBJ2-7; 15 nucleotides agree with TRBD2. Trimming at V came to 4 bases and at J to 1 base, leaving 8 bases not matched to a gene. This CDR3 spans 18 amino acids. Germline loops: CDR1 SEHNR, CDR2 FQNEAQ (reference sequence). The CDR3 nucleotides are TGTGCCAGCAGCTGGACTAGCGGGAGGGCCGTTGGGTCCTACGAGCAGTACTTC. This translates into CASSWTSGRAVGSYEQYF.

The chain has TRBV27 and TRBJ2-7; D may be TRBD1 (5 bases). Germline V gene lookup returns CDR1 MNHEY and CDR2 SMNVEV (reference sequence). Trimming removed 5 bases at V and 3 bases at J, with 11 bases between. CDR3 length: 13 amino acids. CDR3 sequence: CASSRRQFYEQYF. DNA for the CDR3: TGTGCCAGCAGTCGTCGACAGTTCTACGAGCAGTACTTC.

V usage is TRBV6-7 and J usage is TRBJ2-7; 7 bases are a match to TRBD1. TRBV6-7 is noted as an ORF with a role that remains uncertain. The CDR3 is made up of 14 amino acids. Trimming took 6 bases from V and 4 from J; bases not matched to a gene: 9. The CDR3: CASSKRQGAYEQYF. In DNA form, the CDR3 reads TGTGCCAGCAGCAAGAGACAGGGAGCATACGAGCAGTACTTC.

The chain links TRBV5-4 to TRBJ2-7, with D unresolved. This CDR3 region has 12 residues. CDR1 is SGHNT, CDR2 YYREEE, per germline (reference sequence). V was clipped by 2 bases and J by 3 bases, with 6 bases between them. CDR3 coding DNA: TGTGCCAGCAGCTTATCCGTCTACGAGCAGTACTTC. Translating it yields CASSLSVYEQYF.

This clone was recorded a few times. J is TRBJ2-4 and V is TRBV6-1; D might be TRBD1 (5 bases). The V and J ends lost 6 bases and 0 bases respectively, with 18 bases between them. The germline CDR1 and CDR2 sequences are MNHNS and SASEGT. The CDR3 totals 17 residues. The CDR3 is CASREWTSPIAKNIQYF. The DNA for the CDR3 is TGTGCCAGCAGAGAATGGACATCTCCAATAGCCAAAAACATTCAGTACTTC.

The rearrangement links TRBV10-3 to TRBJ2-7; 8 bases fit TRBD1. From germline, CDR1 is ENHRY and CDR2 SYGVKD. This CDR3 region has 13 residues. J was trimmed by 7 bases and V by 3 bases; bases with no gene match: 5. CDR3 protein: CAISERTGLEQYF. The CDR3 DNA follows: TGTGCCATCAGTGAACGGACAGGGCTGGAGCAGTACTTC.

The rearrangement links TRBV28 to TRBJ2-7; TRBD1 matches at 7 bases. This CDR3 comprises 13 residues. The V gene end was trimmed by 6 bases and the J gene end by 4 bases; junction bases not matched to a gene: 6. Germline lookup yields CDR1 MDHEN and CDR2 SYDVKM. This CDR3 reads CASRRQGEYEQYF. The CDR3 DNA is TGTGCCAGCAGGAGACAGGGCGAATACGAGCAGTACTTC.

V gene TRBV7-8 combines with J gene TRBJ2-7, with D maybe TRBD2 (6 bases). The CDR3 is made up of 12 amino acids. V lost 3 bases and J 5 bases, leaving 8 bases between the germline ends. The germline V gene encodes CDR1 SGHVS and CDR2 FQNEAQ. CDR3 coding DNA: TGTGCCAGCAGCTTGCCGGGGGACGAGCAGTACTTC. Translated: CASSLPGDEQYF.

This clone showed up just once. CDR3 residues: CAWSRMWSGGFAEGYTF. CDR3 coding DNA: TGTGCCTGGAGCCGGATGTGGTCAGGGGGCTTTGCGGAGGGCTACACCTTC. The rearrangement uses TRBV30 and TRBJ1-2, with 8 bases identical to TRBD1. The CDR3 spans 17 residues. Unmatched junction bases numbered 20, after V lost 3 bases and J lost 8 bases. CDR1 and CDR2 from the germline V gene are GTSNPN and SVGIG (reference sequence).

V is TRBV7-6 and J is TRBJ2-5, with TRBD1 matching over 9 bases. The length of the CDR3 is 16 residues. V shed 6 bases, J shed 4 bases, and the junction held 12 bases outside the gene matches. Germline CDR1 and CDR2: SGHVS and FNYEAQ. CDR3 amino acids: CASSNPPGQGGETQYF. The CDR3 DNA sequence: TGTGCCAGCAGTAATCCGCCGGGACAGGGAGGAGAGACCCAGTACTTC.

This chain links TRBV27 with TRBJ2-2; maybe TRBD1 (5 bases). Germline values: CDR1 MNHEY, CDR2 SMNVEV (reference sequence). There are 16 residues in the CDR3. V was clipped by 3 bases and J by 4 bases, with 15 bases between them. The CDR3 coding sequence is TGTGCCAGCAGTTTCAGGGATCGATCGGGCACCGGGGAGCTGTTTTTT. It translates to CASSFRDRSGTGELFF.

The V call is TRBV2, the J call TRBJ1-5, with D possibly being TRBD1 (5 bases). The germline gives CDR1 SNHLY, CDR2 FYNNEI. The length of the CDR3 is 19 residues. V was cut by 3 bases and J by 2 bases, with 23 bases left in between. The CDR3 here is CASSDVASVGDSGNQPQHF. Written as DNA, the CDR3 is TGTGCCAGCAGTGATGTCGCCTCCGTCGGGGACTCAGGCAATCAGCCCCAGCATTTT.